This TCR beta chain was sequenced in a study of early T cells in non-severe SARS-CoV-2 infection. Individually, cDNA molecules had unique molecular identifiers attached to them. TCRdb reprocessed the 5' RACE reads via MiXCR and lists one record per CDR3 protein. The sample yields tens of thousands of distinct CDR3 sequences, 8% to 9.5% seen once. This CDR3 has 16 amino acids. Germline CDR1 and CDR2: KGHDR and SFDVKD. J was trimmed by 5 bases and V by 5 bases; bases with no gene match: 10. This clonotype was observed many times. The sample was whole blood. The sequence was collected from an adult who was a healthcare worker with PCR-confirmed SARS-CoV-2 infection or an uninfected control (not recorded which). The chain links TRBV24-1 to TRBJ2-5; TRBD2 aligns across 10 bases. CDR3 sequence reads: CATSGGSGRAGETQYF. The CDR3 DNA is TGTGCCACCAGTGGTGGAAGCGGGAGGGCCGGTGAGACCCAGTACTTC.